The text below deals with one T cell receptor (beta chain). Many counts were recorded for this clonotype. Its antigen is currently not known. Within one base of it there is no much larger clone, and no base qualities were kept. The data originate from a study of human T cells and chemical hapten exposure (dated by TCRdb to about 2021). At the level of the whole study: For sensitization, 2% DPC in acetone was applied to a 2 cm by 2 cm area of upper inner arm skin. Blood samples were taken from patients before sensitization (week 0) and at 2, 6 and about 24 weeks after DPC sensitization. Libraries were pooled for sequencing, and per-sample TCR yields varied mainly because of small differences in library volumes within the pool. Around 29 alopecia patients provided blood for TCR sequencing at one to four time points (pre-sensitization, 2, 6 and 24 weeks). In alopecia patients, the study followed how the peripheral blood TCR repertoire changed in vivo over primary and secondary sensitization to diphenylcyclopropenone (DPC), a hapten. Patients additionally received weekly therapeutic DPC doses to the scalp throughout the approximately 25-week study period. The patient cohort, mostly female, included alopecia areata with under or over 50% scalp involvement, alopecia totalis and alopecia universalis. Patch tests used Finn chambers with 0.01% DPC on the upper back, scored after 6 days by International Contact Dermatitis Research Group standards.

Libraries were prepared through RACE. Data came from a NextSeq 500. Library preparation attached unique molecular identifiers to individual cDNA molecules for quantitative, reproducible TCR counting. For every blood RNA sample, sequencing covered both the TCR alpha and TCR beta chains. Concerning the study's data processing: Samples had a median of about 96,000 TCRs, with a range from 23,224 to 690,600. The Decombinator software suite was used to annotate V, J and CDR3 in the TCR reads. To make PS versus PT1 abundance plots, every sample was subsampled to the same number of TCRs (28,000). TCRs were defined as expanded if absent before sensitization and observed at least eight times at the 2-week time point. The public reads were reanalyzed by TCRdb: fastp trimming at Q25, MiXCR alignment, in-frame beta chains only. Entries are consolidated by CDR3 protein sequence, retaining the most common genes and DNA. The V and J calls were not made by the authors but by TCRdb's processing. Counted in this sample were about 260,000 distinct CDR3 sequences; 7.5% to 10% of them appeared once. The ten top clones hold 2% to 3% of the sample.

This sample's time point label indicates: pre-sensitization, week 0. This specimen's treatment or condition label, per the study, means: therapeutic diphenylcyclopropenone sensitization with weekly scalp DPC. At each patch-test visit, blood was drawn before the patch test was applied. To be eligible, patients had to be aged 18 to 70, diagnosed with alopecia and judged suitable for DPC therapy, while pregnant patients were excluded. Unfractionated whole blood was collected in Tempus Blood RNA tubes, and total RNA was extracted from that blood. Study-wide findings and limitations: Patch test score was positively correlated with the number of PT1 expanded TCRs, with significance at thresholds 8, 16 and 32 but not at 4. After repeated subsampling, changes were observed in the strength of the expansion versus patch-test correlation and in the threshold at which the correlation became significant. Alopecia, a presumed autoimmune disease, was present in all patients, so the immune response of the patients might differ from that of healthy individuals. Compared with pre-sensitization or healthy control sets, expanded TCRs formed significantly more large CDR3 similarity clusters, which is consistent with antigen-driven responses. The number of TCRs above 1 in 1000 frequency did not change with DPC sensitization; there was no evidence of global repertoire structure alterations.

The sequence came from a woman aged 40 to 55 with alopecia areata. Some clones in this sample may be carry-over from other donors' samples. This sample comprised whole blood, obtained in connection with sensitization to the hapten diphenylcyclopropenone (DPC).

The nucleotide sequence is TGTGCCAGCAATCCCGAGACAGGGTACTATGGCTACACCTTC. Its amino acids are CASNPETGYYGYTF. In this chain, TRBV6-1 is recombined with TRBJ1-2; 7 bases in between match TRBD1. CDR1 MNHNS and CDR2 SASEGT were looked up in the germline V gene. Reading from cysteine to phenylalanine, the CDR3 counts 14 amino acids. Only CDR3 DNA remains: 42 bases, in frame from the first base. V and J are trimmed by 7 bases and 3 bases, and the gene matches miss 8 bases of the junction.